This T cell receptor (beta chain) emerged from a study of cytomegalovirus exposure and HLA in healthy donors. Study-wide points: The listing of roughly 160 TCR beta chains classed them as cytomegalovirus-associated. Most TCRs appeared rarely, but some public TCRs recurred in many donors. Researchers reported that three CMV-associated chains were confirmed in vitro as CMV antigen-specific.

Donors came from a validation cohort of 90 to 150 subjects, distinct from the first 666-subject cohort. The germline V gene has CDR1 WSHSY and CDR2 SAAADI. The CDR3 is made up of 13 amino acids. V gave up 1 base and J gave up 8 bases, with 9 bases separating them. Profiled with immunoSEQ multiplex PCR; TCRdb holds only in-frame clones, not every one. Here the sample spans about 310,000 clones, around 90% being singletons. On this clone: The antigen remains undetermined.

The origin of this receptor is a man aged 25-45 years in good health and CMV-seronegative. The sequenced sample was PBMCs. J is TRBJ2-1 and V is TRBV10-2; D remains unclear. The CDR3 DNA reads TGCGCCAGCAGTGAGTGGCTAGACGATGAGCAGTTCTTC. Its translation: CASSEWLDDEQFF.